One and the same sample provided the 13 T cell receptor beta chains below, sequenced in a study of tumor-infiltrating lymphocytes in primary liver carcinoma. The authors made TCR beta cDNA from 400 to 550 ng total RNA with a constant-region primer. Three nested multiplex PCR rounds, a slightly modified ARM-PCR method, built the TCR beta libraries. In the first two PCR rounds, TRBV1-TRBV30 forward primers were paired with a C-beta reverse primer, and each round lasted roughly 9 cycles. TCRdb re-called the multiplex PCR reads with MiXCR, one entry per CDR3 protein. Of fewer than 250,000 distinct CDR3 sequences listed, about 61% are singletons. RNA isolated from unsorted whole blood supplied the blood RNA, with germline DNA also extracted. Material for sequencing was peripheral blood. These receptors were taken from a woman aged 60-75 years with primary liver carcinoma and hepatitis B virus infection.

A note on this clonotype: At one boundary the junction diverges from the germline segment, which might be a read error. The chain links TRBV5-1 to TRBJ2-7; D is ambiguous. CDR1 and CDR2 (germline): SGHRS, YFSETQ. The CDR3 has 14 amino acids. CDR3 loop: CASSLVVSTYEHYF. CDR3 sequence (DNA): TGCGCCAGCAGTTTGGTTGTCAGCACCTACGAGCACTACTTC.

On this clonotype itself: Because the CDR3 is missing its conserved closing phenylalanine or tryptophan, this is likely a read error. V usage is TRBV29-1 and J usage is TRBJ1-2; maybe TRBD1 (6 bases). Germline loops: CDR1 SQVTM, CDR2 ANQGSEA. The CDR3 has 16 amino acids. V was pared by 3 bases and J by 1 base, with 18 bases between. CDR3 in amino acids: CSVDGGRSVGNYGYTS. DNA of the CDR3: TGCAGCGTTGACGGGGGCAGGAGCGTTGGTAACTATGGCTACACCTCC.

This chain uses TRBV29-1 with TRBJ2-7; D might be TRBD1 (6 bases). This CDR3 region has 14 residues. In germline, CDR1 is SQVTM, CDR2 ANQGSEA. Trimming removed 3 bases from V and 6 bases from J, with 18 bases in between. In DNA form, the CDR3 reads TGCAGCGTTGACTCGATAGGGGGTCCCTGCGAGCAGTACTTC. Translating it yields CSVDSIGGPCEQYF.

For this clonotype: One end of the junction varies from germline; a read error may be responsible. The CDR3 here is CASSPSYREYEKYF. For the CDR3, the DNA is TGTGCCAGCAGCCCTTCCTACAGGGAGTACGAGAAGTACTTC. This chain uses TRBV11-2 with TRBJ2-7, with D possibly being TRBD1 (6 bases). Germline V lookup: CDR1 SGHAT, CDR2 FQNNGV. The CDR3 runs to 14 residues.

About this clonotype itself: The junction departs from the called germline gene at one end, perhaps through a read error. CDR3 DNA: TGTGCCTGCAGCAACCGAGGACAGGAGGGAGCCAATGAGCAGTTCTTC. Its protein product is CACSNRGQEGANEQFF. This chain connects TRBV11-1 to TRBJ2-1; possible D gene TRBD1, 7 bases. This CDR3 is built from 16 residues. Germline V gene sequence: CDR1 SGHAT, CDR2 FQDESV (reference sequence).

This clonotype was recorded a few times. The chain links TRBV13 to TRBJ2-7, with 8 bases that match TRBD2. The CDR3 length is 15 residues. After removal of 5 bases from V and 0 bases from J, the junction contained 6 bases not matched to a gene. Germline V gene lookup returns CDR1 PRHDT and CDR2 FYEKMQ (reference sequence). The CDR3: CASSHRAGGSYEQYF. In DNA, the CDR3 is TGTGCCAGCAGCCACCGGGCGGGAGGCTCCTACGAGCAGTACTTC.

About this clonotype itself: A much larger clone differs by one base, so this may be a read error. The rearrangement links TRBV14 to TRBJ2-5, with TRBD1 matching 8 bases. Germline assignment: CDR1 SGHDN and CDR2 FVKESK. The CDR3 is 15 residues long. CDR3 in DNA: TGTGCCACCAGCCAAGATTCAGGGGGCCCAGAGACCCAGTACTTC. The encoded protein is CATSQDSGGPETQYF.

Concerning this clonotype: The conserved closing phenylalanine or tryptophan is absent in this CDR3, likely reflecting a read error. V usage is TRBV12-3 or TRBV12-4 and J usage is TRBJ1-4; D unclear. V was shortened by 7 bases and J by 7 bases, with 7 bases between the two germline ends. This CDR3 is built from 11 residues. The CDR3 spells CASMGFEKLFL. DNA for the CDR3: TGTGCCAGCATGGGTTTTGAAAAACTGTTTCTT.

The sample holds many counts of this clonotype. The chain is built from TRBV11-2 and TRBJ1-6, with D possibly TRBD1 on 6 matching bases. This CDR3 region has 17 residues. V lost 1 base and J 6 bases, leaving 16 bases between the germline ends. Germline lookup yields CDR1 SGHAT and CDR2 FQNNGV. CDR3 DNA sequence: TGTGCCAGCAGCTTAGGGTGGGCGGACAGCGGTAATTCACCCCTCCACTTT. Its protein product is CASSLGWADSGNSPLHF.

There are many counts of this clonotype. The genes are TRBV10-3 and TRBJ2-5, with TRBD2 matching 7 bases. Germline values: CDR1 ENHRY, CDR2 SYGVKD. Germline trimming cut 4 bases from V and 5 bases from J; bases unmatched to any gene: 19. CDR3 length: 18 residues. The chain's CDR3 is CAISGPTSVSKPGETQYF. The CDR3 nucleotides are TGTGCCATCAGTGGACCCACTAGCGTTTCAAAACCCGGGGAGACCCAGTACTTC.

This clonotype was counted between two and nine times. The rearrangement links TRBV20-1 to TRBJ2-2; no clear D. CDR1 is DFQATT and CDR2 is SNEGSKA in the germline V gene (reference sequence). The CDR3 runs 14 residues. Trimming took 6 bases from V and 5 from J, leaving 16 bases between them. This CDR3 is CSADGPTETGELFF. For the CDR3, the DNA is TGCAGTGCGGATGGACCCACGGAGACCGGGGAGCTGTTTTTT.

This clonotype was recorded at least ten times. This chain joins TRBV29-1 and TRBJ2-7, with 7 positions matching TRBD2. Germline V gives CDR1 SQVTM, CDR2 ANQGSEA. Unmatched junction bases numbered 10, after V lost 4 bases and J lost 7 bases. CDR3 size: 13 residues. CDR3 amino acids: CSVAFGLGGEQYF. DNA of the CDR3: TGCAGCGTTGCTTTTGGTTTGGGGGGGGAGCAGTACTTC.

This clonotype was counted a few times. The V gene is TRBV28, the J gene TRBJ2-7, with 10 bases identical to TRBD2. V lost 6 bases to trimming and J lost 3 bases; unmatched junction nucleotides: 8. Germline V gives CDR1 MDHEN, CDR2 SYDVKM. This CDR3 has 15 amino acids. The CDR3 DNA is TGTGCCAGCAGCCCCAGCGGGGGGGCAGTCTACGAGCAGTACTTC. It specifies CASSPSGGAVYEQYF. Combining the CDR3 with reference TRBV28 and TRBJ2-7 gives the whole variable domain DVKVTQSSRYLVKRTGEKVFLECVQDMDHENMFWYRQDPGLGLRLIYFSYDVKMKEKGDIPEGYSVSREKKERFSLILESASTNQTSMYLCASSPSGGAVYEQYFGPGTRLTVT.